The subject of this entry is one TCR beta chain. The data belong to a study of blood T cell repertoires in COVID-19. Across the study: Some COVID-19 samples were acute and others convalescent; all came from the United States, Italy and Spain. T cells, B-cell-depleted T cells, or PBMCs supplied cDNA or gDNA.

Generated by immunoSEQ multiplex PCR, the TCRdb table keeps only in-frame clones and is missing some. The data show around 130,000 clones, approximately 89% seen once. Trimming cost V 6 bases and J 6 bases, with 14 bases left between them. The CDR3 loop spans 13 amino acids. Sequenced: peripheral blood. J is TRBJ1-2 and V is TRBV12-3 or TRBV12-4; D is possibly TRBD1 (6 bases). This clonotype was obtained from a woman aged 60-75 years with acute or convalescent COVID-19. For the CDR3, the DNA is TGTGCCAGCAGCAAACAGGGATACGATGGCTACACCTTC. As protein: CASSKQGYDGYTF.